This T cell receptor (beta chain) was sequenced for a study of T cells in Graves' hyperthyroidism and ophthalmopathy. TCR beta CDR3 sequences were amplified from RNA transcripts. HTBI primers were employed in a first-round RT-PCR of the TCR CDR3. MiXCR was run by TCRdb on the multiplex PCR reads, yielding one entry per CDR3 protein. The data hold 250,000 to 400,000 distinct CDR3 sequences, with roughly 13% observed a single time. Patients were excluded because of uncontrolled infection, other autoimmune disease, pregnancy or lactation. Diagnoses were established using clinical symptoms, serum thyroxine and TRAb, thyroid ultrasound and orbital computed tomography. Germline V lookup: CDR1 SEHNR, CDR2 FQNEAQ (reference sequence). The CDR3 is made up of 16 amino acids. V lost 2 bases to trimming and J lost 1 base, with 12 bases between them.

This receptor was identified in a woman between 40 and 55 years old with Graves' ophthalmopathy. The sample comprised blood. This chain uses TRBV7-9 with TRBJ1-3; a possible D gene is TRBD1 (6 bases). CDR3 DNA: TGTGCCAGCAGCTTATCCGGGACAATGTCTGGAAACACCATATATTTT. Encoded protein: CASSLSGTMSGNTIYF.